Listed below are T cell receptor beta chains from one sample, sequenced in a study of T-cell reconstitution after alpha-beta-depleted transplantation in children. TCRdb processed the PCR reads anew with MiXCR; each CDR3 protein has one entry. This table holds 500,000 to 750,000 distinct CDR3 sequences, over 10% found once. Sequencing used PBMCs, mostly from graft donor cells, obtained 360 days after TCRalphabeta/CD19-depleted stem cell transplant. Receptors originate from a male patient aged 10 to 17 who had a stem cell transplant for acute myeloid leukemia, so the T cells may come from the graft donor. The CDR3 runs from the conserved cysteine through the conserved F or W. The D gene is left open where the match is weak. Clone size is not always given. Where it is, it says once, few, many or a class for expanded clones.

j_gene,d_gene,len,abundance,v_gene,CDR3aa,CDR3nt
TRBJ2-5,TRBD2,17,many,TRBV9,CASSRRRTSGPQETQYF,TGTGCCAGCAGCAGGCGACGGACTAGCGGGCCCCAAGAGACCCAGTACTTC
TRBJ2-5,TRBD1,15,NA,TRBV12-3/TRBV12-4,CASSDSGQGQETQYF,TGTGCCAGCAGTGACAGCGGACAGGGTCAAGAGACCCAGTACTTC
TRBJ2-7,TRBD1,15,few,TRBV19,CASSIADRPSYEQYF,TGTGCCAGTAGTATCGCGGACAGGCCATCCTACGAGCAGTACTTC
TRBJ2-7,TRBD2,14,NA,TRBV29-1,CSVEEGSGVYEQYF,TGCAGCGTTGAAGAGGGAAGCGGGGTTTACGAGCAGTACTTC
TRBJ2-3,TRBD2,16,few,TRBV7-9,CASIHSGRDGTDTQYF,TGTGCCAGCATCCATAGCGGGAGGGATGGTACAGATACGCAGTATTTT
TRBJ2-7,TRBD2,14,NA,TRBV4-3,CASSQLAGDYEQYF,TGCGCCAGCAGCCAACTAGCGGGAGACTACGAGCAGTACTTC
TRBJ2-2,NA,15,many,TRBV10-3,CAISRGTTNTGELFF,TGTGCCATCAGTCGTGGGACAACGAACACCGGGGAGCTGTTTTTT
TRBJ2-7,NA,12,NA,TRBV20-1,CSASPRVFEQYF,TGCAGTGCTAGTCCTAGGGTCTTCGAGCAGTACTTC
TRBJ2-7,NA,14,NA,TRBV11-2,CASSGSTGSYEQYF,TGTGCCAGCAGCGGTAGTACGGGTTCCTACGAGCAGTACTTC
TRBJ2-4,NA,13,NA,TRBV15,CATSRPDANIQYF,TGTGCCACCAGCCGACCGGACGCAAACATTCAGTACTTC
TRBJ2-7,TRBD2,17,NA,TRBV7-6,CASSLKRGLAPSGEQYF,TGTGCCAGCAGCTTAAAAAGAGGACTAGCTCCCTCGGGCGAGCAGTACTTC
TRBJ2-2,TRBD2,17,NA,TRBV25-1,CASSETTGTSFRGELFF,TGTGCCAGCAGTGAAACGACCGGGACTAGCTTTCGCGGGGAGCTGTTTTTT
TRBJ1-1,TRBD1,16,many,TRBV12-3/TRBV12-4,CASSLKRGQGNTEAFF,TGTGCCAGCAGTCTCAAAAGGGGACAGGGGAACACTGAAGCTTTCTTT
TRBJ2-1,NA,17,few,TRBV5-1,CASSLRGGLIDYNEQFF,TGCGCCAGCAGCTTGAGGGGGGGCTTAATTGACTACAATGAGCAGTTCTTC